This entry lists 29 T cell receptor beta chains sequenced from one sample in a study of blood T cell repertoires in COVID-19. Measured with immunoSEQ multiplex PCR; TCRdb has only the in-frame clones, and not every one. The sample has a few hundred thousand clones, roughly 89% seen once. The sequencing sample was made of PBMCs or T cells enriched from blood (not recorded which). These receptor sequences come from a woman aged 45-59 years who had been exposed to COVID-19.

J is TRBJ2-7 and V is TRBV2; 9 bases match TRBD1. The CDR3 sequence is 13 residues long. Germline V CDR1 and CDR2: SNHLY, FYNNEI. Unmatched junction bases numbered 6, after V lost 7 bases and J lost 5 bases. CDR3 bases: TGTGCCAGCATAGGGACAGGGCTCGACGAGCAGTACTTC. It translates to CASIGTGLDEQYF.

CDR3 sequence (DNA): TGTGCCAGCAGCCAAGAGCCCCGTGGCGGGTTCTACGAGCAGTACTTC. Translated, it gives CASSQEPRGGFYEQYF. V usage is TRBV4-2 and J usage is TRBJ2-7; tentative D call: TRBD2 (5 bases). Trimming left V 0 bases short and J 3 bases short, with 15 bases between. Germline V gives CDR1 LGHNA, CDR2 YNFKEQ. The CDR3 extends over 16 amino acids.

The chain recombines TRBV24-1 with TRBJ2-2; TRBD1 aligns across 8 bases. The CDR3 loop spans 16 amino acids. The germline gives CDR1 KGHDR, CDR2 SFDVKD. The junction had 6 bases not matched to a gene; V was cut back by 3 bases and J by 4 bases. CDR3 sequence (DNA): TGTGCCACCAGTGATAGCAGGGGGCGGGTCACCGGGGAGCTGTTTTTT. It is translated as CATSDSRGRVTGELFF.

The CDR3 coding sequence is TGTGCCAGCAGCCGACAGGGCCCCACCGGGGAGCTGTTTTTT. Protein sequence: CASSRQGPTGELFF. This chain links TRBV6-5 with TRBJ2-2; 7 bases are shared with TRBD1. The germline gives CDR1 MNHEY, CDR2 SVGAGI. V lost 6 bases and J lost 4; bases outside the gene matches: 5. CDR3 length: 14 amino acids.

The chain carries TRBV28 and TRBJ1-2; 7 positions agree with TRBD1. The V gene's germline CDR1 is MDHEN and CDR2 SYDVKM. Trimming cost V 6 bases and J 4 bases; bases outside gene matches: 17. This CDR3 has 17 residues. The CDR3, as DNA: TGTGCCAGCAGAGCTCGTTGGGGACAGCTCCAAAGCTATGGCTACACCTTC. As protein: CASRARWGQLQSYGYTF.

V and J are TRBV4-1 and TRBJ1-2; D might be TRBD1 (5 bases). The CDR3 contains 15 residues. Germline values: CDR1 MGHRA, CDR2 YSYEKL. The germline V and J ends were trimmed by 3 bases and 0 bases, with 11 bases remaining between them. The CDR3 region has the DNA TGCGCCAGCAGCCACCCTGGGGGGACTAACTATGGCTACACCTTC. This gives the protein CASSHPGGTNYGYTF.

CDR3 region: CASSTRQDGYTF. The CDR3 DNA is TGTGCCAGCAGCACACGACAGGATGGCTACACCTTC. J is TRBJ1-2 and V is TRBV28; perhaps TRBD1 as D (6 bases). The V gene lost 6 bases and the J gene lost 6 bases, with 11 bases spanning the gap. Germline values: CDR1 MDHEN, CDR2 SYDVKM. The CDR3 spans 12 residues.

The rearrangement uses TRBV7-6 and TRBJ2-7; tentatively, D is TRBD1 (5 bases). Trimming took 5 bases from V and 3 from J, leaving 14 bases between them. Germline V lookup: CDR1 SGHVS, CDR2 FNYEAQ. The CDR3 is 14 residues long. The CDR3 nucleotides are TGTGCCAGCAGCCAAGCGACAGCGAGCTACGAGCAGTACTTC. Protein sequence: CASSQATASYEQYF.

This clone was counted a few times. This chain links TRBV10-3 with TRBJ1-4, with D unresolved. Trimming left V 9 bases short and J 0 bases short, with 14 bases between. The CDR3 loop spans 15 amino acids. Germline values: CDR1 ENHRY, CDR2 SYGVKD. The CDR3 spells CAISGEGTTNEKLFF. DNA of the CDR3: TGTGCCATTAGCGGAGAGGGAACAACTAATGAAAAACTGTTTTTT.

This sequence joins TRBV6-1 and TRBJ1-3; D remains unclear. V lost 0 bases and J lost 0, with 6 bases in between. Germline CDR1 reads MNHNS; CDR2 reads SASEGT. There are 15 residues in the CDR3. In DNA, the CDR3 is TGTGCCAGCAGTGAAGCGGGCATCTCTGGAAACACCATATATTTT. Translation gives CASSEAGISGNTIYF.

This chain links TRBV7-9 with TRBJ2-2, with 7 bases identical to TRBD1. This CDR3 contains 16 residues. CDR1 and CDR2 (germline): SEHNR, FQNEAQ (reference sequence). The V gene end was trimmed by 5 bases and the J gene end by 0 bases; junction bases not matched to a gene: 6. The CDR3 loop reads CASSQGVVANTGELFF. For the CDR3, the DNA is TGTGCCAGCAGCCAGGGGGTTGTCGCGAACACCGGGGAGCTGTTTTTT.

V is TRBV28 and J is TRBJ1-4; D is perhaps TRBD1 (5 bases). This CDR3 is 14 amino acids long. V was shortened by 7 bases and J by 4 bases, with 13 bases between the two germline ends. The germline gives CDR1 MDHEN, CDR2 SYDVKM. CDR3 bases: TGTGCCAGCAACTGGGGGGGAGGTAATGAAAAACTGTTTTTT. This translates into CASNWGGGNEKLFF.

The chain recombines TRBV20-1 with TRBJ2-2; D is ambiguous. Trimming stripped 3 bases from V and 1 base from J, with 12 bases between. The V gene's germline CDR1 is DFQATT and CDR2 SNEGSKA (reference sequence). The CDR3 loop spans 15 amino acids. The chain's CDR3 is CSASRPGLNTGELFF. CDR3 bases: TGCAGTGCTAGTCGTCCAGGATTGAACACCGGGGAGCTGTTTTTT.

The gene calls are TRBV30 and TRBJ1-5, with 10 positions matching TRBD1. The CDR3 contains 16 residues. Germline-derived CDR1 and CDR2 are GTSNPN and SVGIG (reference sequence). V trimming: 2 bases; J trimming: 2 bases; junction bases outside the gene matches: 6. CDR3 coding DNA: TGTGCCTGGAGTCAGACCGGGACAGGGGGCAATCAGCCCCAGCATTTT. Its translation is CAWSQTGTGGNQPQHF.

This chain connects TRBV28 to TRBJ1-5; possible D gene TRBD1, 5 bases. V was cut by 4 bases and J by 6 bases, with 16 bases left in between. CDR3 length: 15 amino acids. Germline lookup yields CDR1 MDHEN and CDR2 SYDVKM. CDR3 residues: CASSSSPGRIQPQHF. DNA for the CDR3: TGTGCCAGCAGTTCCTCCCCAGGGCGGATTCAGCCCCAGCATTTT.

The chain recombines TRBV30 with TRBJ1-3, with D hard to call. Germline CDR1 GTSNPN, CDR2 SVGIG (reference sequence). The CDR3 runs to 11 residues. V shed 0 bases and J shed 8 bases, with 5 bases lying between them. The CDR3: CAWSVRDTIYF. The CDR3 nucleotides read TGTGCCTGGAGTGTGAGGGACACCATATATTTT.

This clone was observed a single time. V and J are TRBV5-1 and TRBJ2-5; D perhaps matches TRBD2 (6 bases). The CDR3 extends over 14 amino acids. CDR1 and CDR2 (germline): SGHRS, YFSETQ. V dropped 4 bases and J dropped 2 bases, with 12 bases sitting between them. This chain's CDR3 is CASSGGTLQETQYF. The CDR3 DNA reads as TGCGCCAGCAGCGGGGGGACGCTACAAGAGACCCAGTACTTC.

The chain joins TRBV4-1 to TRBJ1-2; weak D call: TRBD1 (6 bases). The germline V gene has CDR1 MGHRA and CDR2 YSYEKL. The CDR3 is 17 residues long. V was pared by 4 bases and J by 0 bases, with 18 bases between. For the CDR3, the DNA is TGCGCCAGCAGCCCCGTTGGGGGCCTTTCTTCTAACTATGGCTACACCTTC. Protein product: CASSPVGGLSSNYGYTF.

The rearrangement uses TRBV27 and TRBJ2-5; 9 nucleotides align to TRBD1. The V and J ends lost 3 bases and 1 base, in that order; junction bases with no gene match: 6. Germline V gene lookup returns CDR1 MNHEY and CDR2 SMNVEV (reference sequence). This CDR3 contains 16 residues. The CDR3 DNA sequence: TGTGCCAGCAGTTTCCGCCGGGACAGGGCCCAAGAGACCCAGTACTTC. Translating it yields CASSFRRDRAQETQYF.

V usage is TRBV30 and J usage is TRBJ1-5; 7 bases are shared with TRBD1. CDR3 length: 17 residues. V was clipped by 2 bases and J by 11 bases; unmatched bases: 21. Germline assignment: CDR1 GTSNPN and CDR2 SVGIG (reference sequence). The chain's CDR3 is CAWSPRGTGALQVTQHF. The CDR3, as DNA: TGTGCCTGGAGTCCGAGGGGTACAGGGGCCCTCCAAGTGACCCAGCATTTT.

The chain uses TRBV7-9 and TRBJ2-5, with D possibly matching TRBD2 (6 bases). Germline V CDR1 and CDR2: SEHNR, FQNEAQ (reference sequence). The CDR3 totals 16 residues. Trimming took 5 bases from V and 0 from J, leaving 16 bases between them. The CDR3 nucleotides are TGTGCCAGCAGCGCGGAGGGGCTAAGATACCAAGAGACCCAGTACTTC. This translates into CASSAEGLRYQETQYF.

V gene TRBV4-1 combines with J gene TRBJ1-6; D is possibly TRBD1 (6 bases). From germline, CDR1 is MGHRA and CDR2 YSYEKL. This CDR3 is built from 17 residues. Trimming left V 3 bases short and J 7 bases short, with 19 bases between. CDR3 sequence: CASSQRHGQKENSPLHF. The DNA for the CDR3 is TGCGCCAGCAGCCAGAGACATGGACAGAAAGAAAATTCACCCCTCCACTTT.

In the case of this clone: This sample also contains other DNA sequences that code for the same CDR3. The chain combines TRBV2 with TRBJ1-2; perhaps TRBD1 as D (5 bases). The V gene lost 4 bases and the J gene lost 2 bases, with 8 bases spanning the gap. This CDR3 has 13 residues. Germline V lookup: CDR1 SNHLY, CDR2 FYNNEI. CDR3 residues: CASSVQGNYGYTF. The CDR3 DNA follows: TGTGCCAGCAGTGTGCAGGGAAACTATGGCTACACCTTC.

For the CDR3, the DNA is TGTGCCAGCAGCTTCACGGGCGGAGGCACTGAAGCTTTCTTT. This sequence encodes CASSFTGGGTEAFF. The V call is TRBV5-5, the J call TRBJ1-1; D not certain. This CDR3 is built from 14 residues. With 2 bases removed from V and 4 bases from J, the gap between germline ends came to 12 bases. Germline V CDR1 and CDR2: SGHKS, YYEKEE (reference sequence).

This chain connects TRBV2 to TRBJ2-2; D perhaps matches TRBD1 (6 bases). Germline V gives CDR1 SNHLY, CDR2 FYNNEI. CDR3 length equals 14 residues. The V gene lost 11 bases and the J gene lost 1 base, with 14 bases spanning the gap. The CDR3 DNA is TGTGCCTCAAGGGGACAAATGAACACCGGGGAGCTGTTTTTT. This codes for CASRGQMNTGELFF.

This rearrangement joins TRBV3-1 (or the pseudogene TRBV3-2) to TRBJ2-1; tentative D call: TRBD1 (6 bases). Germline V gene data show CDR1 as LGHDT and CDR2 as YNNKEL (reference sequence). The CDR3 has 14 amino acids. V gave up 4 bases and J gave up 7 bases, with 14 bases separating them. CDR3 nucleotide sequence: TGTGCCAGCAGCCCCGGGACACTCTCTAATGAGCAGTTCTTC. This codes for CASSPGTLSNEQFF.

The CDR3 here is CASSPRQIQASNTEAFF. The CDR3 bases are TGTGCCAGCTCACCAAGACAGATCCAAGCCTCGAACACTGAAGCTTTCTTT. The J gene is TRBJ1-1, the V gene TRBV18; the D gene is possibly TRBD1 (5 bases). Germline lookup yields CDR1 KGHSH and CDR2 LQKENI. The V end was cut by 2 bases, the J end by 1 base, with 17 bases between. This CDR3 region has 17 residues. Full variable domain (outside the CDR3, taken from reference TRBV18 and TRBJ1-1): NAGVMQNPRHLVRRRGQEARLRCSPMKGHSHVYWYRQLPEEGLKFMVYLQKENIIDESGMPKERFSAEFPKEGPSILRIQQVVRGDSAAYFCASSPRQIQASNTEAFFGQGTRLTVV.

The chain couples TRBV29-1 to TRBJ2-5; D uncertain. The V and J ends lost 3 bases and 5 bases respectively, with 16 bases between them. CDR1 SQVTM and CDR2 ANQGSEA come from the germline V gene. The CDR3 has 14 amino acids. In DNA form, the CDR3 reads TGCAGCGTTGAGATGAGACTTAAAAGGGAGACCCAGTACTTC. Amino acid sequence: CSVEMRLKRETQYF.

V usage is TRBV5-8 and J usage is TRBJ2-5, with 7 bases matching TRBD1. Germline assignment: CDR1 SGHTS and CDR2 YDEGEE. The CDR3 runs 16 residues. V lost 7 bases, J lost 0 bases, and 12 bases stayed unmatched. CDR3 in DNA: TGTGCCAGCTACCACAGGGGTCGAACGTACCAAGAGACCCAGTACTTC. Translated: CASYHRGRTYQETQYF.